This T cell receptor beta chain stems from a study of blood T cell repertoires in COVID-19. Study background: Samples taken during acute and convalescent COVID-19 were collected in the United States, Italy and Spain. PBMCs, B-cell-depleted T cells, or T cells were the source of the cDNA or gDNA that made up the material.

Trimming stripped 4 bases from V and 5 bases from J, with 14 bases between. The CDR3 runs 15 residues. Germline loops: CDR1 SGHAT, CDR2 FQNNGV. Per the original methods: Nucleated cell counts were estimated from reference gene primer amplification. Sequencing used immunoSEQ multiplex PCR; TCRdb keeps in-frame clones, though not all of them. V and J calls and clone size follow that table, whereas D and trimming were derived from the DNA. This table has roughly 120,000 clones, approximately 80% appearing once. The V gene is TRBV11-2, the J gene TRBJ1-4; tentative D call: TRBD1 (6 bases). The source is a man aged 50-60 years with acute or convalescent COVID-19. Material for sequencing was peripheral blood. As DNA, the CDR3 is TGTGCCAGCAGCTCAAGAGGACAGTCAAATGAAAAACTGTTTTTT. This sequence encodes CASSSRGQSNEKLFF.